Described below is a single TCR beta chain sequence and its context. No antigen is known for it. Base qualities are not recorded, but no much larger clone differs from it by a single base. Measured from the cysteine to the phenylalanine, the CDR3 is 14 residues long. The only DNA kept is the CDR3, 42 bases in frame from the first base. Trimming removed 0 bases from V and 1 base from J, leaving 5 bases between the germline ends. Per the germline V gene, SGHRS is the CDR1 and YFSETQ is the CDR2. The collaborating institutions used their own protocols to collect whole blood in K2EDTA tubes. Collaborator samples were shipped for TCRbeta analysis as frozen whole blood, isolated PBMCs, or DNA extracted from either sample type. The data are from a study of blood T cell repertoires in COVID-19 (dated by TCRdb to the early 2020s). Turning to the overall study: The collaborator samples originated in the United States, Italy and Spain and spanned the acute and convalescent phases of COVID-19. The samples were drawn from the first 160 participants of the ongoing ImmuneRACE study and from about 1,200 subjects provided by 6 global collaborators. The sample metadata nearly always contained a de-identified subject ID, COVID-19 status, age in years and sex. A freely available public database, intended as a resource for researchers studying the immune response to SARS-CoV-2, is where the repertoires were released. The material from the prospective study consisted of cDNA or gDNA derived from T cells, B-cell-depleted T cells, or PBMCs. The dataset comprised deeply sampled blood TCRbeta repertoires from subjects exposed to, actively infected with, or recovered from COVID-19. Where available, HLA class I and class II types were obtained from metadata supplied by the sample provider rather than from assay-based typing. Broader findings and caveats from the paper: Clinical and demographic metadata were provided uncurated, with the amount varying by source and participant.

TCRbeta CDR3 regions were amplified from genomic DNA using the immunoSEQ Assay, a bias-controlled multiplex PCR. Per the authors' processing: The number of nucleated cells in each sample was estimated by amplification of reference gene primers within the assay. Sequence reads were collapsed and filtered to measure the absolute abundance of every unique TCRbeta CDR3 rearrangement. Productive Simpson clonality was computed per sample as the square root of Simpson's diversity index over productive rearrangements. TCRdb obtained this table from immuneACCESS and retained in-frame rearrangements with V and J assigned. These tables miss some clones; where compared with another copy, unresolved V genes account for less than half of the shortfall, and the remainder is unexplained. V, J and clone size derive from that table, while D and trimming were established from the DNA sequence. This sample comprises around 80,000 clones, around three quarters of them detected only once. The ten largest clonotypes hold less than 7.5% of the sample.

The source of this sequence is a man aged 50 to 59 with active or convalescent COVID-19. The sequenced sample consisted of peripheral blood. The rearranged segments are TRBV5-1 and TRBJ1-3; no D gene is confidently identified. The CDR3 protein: CASSLGLSGNTIYF. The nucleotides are TGCGCCAGCAGCTTGGGACTTTCTGGAAACACCATATATTTT.